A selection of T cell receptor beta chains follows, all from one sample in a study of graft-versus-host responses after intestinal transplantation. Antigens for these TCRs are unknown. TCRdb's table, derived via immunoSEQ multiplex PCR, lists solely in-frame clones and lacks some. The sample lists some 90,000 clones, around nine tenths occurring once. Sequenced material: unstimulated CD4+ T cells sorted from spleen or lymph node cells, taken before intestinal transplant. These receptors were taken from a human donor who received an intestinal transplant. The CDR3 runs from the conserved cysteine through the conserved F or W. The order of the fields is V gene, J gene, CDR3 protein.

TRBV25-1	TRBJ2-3	CASSEIGRATDTQYF
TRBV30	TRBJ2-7	CAWRPGGAGGQEDF
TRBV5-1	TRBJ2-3	CASSAMTSGMADTQYF
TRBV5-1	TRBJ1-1	CASSFLMRNTEAFF
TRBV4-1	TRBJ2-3	CASSRSGTRVTDTQYF
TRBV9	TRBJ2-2	CASSWRSTGELFF
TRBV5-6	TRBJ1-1	CASSFPPDRNTEAFF
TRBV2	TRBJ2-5	CASSEYRTSGVQETQYF
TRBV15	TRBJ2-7	CATSRGGGTGDYEQYF
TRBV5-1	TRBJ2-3	CASSSLQVTDTQYF
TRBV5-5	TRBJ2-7	CASSLEGGTGSYEQYF
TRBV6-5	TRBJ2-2	CATVGSGRAGELFF
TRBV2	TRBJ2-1	CASKGRAGGNEQFF
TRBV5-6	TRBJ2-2	CASSRRWTGRTGELFF
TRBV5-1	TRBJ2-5	CASSWDRDETQYF
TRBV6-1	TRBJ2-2	CASSERRRGVNTGELFF
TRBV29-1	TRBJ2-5	CSVEDPGETQYF
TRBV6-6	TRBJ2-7	CASSHTPSYEQYF
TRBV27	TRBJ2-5	CASSRGDRGRETQYF
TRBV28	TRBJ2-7	CASIEEGAPSYEQYF
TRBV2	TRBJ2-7	CASSFLSSDGYEQYF
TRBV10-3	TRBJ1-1	CAIRGQGRLNTEAFF
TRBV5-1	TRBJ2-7	CASSPGTPSPTYEQYF
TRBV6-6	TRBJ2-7	CASSRSGSPNEQYF
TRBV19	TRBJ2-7	CATNSGLGSYEQYF
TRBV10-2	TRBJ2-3	CASTAGGDTQYF
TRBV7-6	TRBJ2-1	CASSLRLADYNEQFF
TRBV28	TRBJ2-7	CASRGTGGTSGSREQYF
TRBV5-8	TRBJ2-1	CASSLAPSGGTHEQFF
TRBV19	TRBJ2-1	CASSTPGLAGNYNEQFF
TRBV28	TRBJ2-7	CASTAIGTSGRQNEQYF
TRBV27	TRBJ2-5	CASSLVPGAVTQYF
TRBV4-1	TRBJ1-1	CASSQAGTGGTEAFF
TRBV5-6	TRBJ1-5	CASSLGQGVQNQPQHF
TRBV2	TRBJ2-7	CASSLWESYEQYF
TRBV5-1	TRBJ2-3	CASSSNRGSYSTDTQYF
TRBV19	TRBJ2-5	CASRGPGWRQYF
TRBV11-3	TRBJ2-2	CASSLGEIGTSGTGELFF
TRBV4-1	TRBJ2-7	CASSPGQGVFEQYF
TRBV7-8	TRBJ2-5	CASGRGQLQETQYF
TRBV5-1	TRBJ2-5	CASTPTGGAPAQYF
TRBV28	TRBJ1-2	CASSGGGMVKGYTF
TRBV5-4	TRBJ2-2	CASSLAGGYTGELFF
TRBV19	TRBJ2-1	CASSLAGRRKEQFF
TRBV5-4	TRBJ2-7	CASSLTSGYYEQYF
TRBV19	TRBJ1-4	CASSGTGKKLFF
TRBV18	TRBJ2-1	CASTLTSGRAINEQFF